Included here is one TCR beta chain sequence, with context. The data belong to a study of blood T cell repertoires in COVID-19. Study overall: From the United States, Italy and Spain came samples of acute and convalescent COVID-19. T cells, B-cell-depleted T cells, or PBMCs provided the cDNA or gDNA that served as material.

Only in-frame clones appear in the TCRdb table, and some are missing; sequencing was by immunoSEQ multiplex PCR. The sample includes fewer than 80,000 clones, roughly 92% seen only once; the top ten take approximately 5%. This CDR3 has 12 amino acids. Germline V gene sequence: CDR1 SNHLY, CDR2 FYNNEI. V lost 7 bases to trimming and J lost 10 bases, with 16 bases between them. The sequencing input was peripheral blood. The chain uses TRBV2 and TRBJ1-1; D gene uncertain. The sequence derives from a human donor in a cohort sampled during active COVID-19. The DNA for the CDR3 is TGTGCCAGCACCCTGACCGAGGGAGGAGCTTTCTTT. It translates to CASTLTEGGAFF.